One sample yielded the 11 T cell receptor beta chains listed below, sequenced in a study of OX40 agonist ivuxolimab in advanced cancers. Using immunoSEQ multiplex PCR, the repertoire was profiled, and TCRdb retains in-frame clones only, with some absent. There are tens of thousands of clones in the sample; 88% occur only once, and around 0.97% lies in the top ten. The sequences come from CD4+ or CD8+ T cells sorted from blood, collected in a trial of the OX40 agonist ivuxolimab. The receptors were sampled from an adult with an advanced solid tumor such as melanoma, head and neck, liver or kidney cancer.

The chain joins TRBV7-6 to TRBJ2-3; no clear D gene. V lost 5 bases and J lost 0, with 3 bases in between. This CDR3 spans 12 amino acids. CDR1 and CDR2 from the germline V gene are SGHVS and FNYEAQ. DNA for the CDR3: TGTGCCAGCAGCACTAGCACAGATACGCAGTATTTT. Translated, it gives CASSTSTDTQYF.

The V call is TRBV7-8, the J call TRBJ2-2, with D uncertain. The V and J ends lost 5 bases and 0 bases respectively, with 10 bases between them. This CDR3 region has 15 residues. Germline CDR1 reads SGHVS; CDR2 reads FQNEAQ. CDR3: CASSQTRPNTGELFF. Here the CDR3 DNA reads TGTGCCAGCAGCCAAACGAGACCGAACACCGGGGAGCTGTTTTTT.

V and J are TRBV5-1 and TRBJ1-1; a possible D gene is TRBD1 (6 bases). CDR1 SGHRS and CDR2 YFSETQ come from the germline V gene. Trimming took off 2 bases at V and 1 base at J, with 6 bases between the two ends. CDR3 size: 13 residues. In DNA, the CDR3 is TGCGCCAGCAGCTTACAGGGGAACACTGAAGCTTTCTTT. It yields the protein CASSLQGNTEAFF.

The chain employs TRBV5-6 and TRBJ2-1; D is undetermined. The CDR3 is made up of 13 amino acids. Germline lookup yields CDR1 SGHDT and CDR2 YYEEEE. Trimming shortened V by 4 bases and J by 14 bases, and 19 bases separated the two germline ends. CDR3 region: CASSPAPGRAKFF. CDR3 sequence (DNA): TGTGCCAGCAGCCCCGCCCCCGGACGGGCTAAGTTCTTC.

The chain is built from TRBV2 and TRBJ2-7; D is perhaps TRBD1 or TRBD2 (5 bases each). Trimming took off 1 base at V and 5 bases at J, with 15 bases between the two ends. Per germline, CDR1 SNHLY and CDR2 FYNNEI. There are 15 residues in the CDR3. CDR3 DNA sequence: TGTGCCAGCAGTGAAGGGCGAGGGGCCCCCCACGAGCAGTACTTC. Protein sequence: CASSEGRGAPHEQYF.

The DNA of the CDR3 is TGTGCCAGCAGCCCCTTTAGCGGGGGACTTACAAGCACAGATACGCAGTATTTT. It yields the protein CASSPFSGGLTSTDTQYF. The V gene is TRBV7-3, the J gene TRBJ2-3; TRBD2 agrees at 9 bases. V lost 5 bases and J lost 0; bases outside the gene matches: 12. This CDR3 region has 18 residues. The germline V gene encodes CDR1 SGHTA and CDR2 FQGTGA.

The V gene is TRBV6-1, the J gene TRBJ1-3; D gene uncertain. Germline CDR1 and CDR2: MNHNS and SASEGT. The ends were cut back, 9 bases at V and 0 bases at J, with 12 bases in the middle. The CDR3 runs to 14 residues. The CDR3 region has the DNA TGTGCCAGTTACTCGGGCCACTCTGGAAACACCATATATTTT. This codes for CASYSGHSGNTIYF.

The chain combines TRBV7-9 with TRBJ1-3, with D maybe TRBD1 (5 bases). The CDR3 length is 14 residues. Germline values: CDR1 SEHNR, CDR2 FQNEAQ (reference sequence). V was trimmed by 0 bases and J by 4 bases, leaving 7 bases between them. Here the CDR3 reads CASSLAGDGNTIYF. DNA for the CDR3: TGTGCCAGCAGCTTAGCGGGGGACGGAAACACCATATATTTT. The full variable domain, with the rest looked up from reference TRBV7-9 and TRBJ1-3, is DTGVSQNPRHKITKRGQNVTFRCDPISEHNRLYWYRQTLGQGPEFLTYFQNEAQLEKSRLLSDRFSAERPKGSFSTLEIQRTEQGDSAMYLCASSLAGDGNTIYFGEGSWLTVV.

This clone was detected only a few times. J is TRBJ2-7 and V is TRBV10-1; TRBD2 agrees at 9 bases. The CDR3 sequence is 13 residues long. Germline CDR1 and CDR2: WNHNN and SYGVQD (reference sequence). The V segment lost 6 bases and the J segment 7 bases; nucleotides outside the gene matches: 7. CDR3 region: CASSASGRSEQYF. CDR3 nucleotides: TGCGCCAGCAGCGCCAGCGGGAGGTCAGAGCAGTACTTC.

The J gene is TRBJ1-3, the V gene TRBV5-1; D is possibly TRBD1 (6 bases). V was clipped by 0 bases and J by 8 bases, with 15 bases between them. The CDR3 loop spans 15 amino acids. Germline V gene sequence: CDR1 SGHRS, CDR2 YFSETQ. The CDR3 DNA sequence: TGCGCCAGCAGCTTGGCCTCGGACAGCTCGGACACCATATATTTT. This translates into CASSLASDSSDTIYF.

The chain employs TRBV28 and TRBJ2-5; tentative D call: TRBD2 (5 bases). There are 15 residues in the CDR3. Germline CDR1 reads MDHEN; CDR2 reads SYDVKM. The CDR3 DNA is TGTGTCACTAGACACAATCTAAAGCGCAGAGAGACCCAGTACTTC. Its protein is CVTRHNLKRRETQYF.